Listed below are T cell receptor beta chains from one sample, sequenced in a study of Ad26.COV2.S vaccination and SARS-CoV-2 variants. Produced via immunoSEQ multiplex PCR; TCRdb's table is partial and in-frame only. Among about 400,000 clones, roughly four fifths were seen once, and the ten largest hold just under 7.5%. Sequencing used peripheral blood, obtained in a trial of Ad26.COV2.S vaccine versus placebo. Source of these receptors: a person aged 18-60 years who received the Ad26.COV2.S COVID-19 vaccine or a placebo. The CDR3 runs from the conserved cysteine through the conserved F or W. The order of the fields is clone size, V gene, D gene, J gene, CDR3 DNA, CDR3 protein. D genes are given only for firm matches. Expanded clones get a size class; other rows say once, few or many, or leave the size out.

>.|TRBV5-1|.|TRBJ2-7
TGCGCCAGCAGCCCCGCCGCTCACTACGAGCAGTACTTC
CASSPAAHYEQYF
>.|TRBV5-1|.|TRBJ1-2
TGCGCCAGCAGCCAGACACGAGAATCCGGCTACACCTTC
CASSQTRESGYTF
>.|TRBV4-1|.|TRBJ2-1
TGCGCCAGCAGCCAAGTACCGGGACATTGGTACAATGAGCAGTTCTTC
CASSQVPGHWYNEQFF
>.|TRBV5-4|.|TRBJ1-1
TGTGCCAGCAGCTTGGAGGTGGCGTCCACTGAAGCTTTCTTT
CASSLEVASTEAFF
>.|TRBV6-5|TRBD2|TRBJ2-5
TGTGCCAGCACCCAAGCGGGGGTAGGAGAGACCCAGTACTTC
CASTQAGVGETQYF
>.|TRBV5-6|.|TRBJ2-1
TGTGCCAGCAGCTTGTTTGGAAATGAGCAGTTCTTC
CASSLFGNEQFF
>.|TRBV7-3|TRBD2|TRBJ2-1
TGTGCCAGCAGCGGTAGCGGGGGGGCCACTGAGCAGTTCTTC
CASSGSGGATEQFF
>.|TRBV4-1|.|TRBJ1-6
TGCGCCAGCAGCCAAGGCTTGGGTAATTCACCCCTCCACTTT
CASSQGLGNSPLHF
>.|TRBV12-3/TRBV12-4|.|TRBJ1-5
TGTGCCAGCACAACCGGGGGGAGACAGCCCCAGCATTTT
CASTTGGRQPQHF
>.|TRBV6-5|.|TRBJ2-1
TGTGCCAGCAGTACGGGCTGGAATGAGCAGTTCTTC
CASSTGWNEQFF
>once|TRBV7-9|.|TRBJ2-1
TGTGCCAGCAGCTTAGCGCAGAATGAGCAGTTCTTC
CASSLAQNEQFF
>.|TRBV5-1|TRBD2|TRBJ2-1
TGCGCCAGCAGCTTGATTCGGCGGGGGGCCTACAATGAGCAGTTCTTC
CASSLIRRGAYNEQFF
>.|TRBV7-9|TRBD2|TRBJ2-7
TGTGCCAGCAGCTTAGGAAAAGGACTAGCGGGACCCCACGAGCAGTACTTC
CASSLGKGLAGPHEQYF
>.|TRBV29-1|TRBD2|TRBJ2-1
TGCAGCGTTGAAGGGACTAGCGGGAATGAGCAGTTCTTC
CSVEGTSGNEQFF
>.|TRBV4-1|TRBD1|TRBJ1-2
TGCGCCAGCAGCCGGGCAGACAGGGACTATGGCTACACCTTC
CASSRADRDYGYTF
>.|TRBV7-6|TRBD1|TRBJ2-5
TGTGCCAGCAGCTTATGGACAGGGGGCTCGGAGACCCAGTACTTC
CASSLWTGGSETQYF
>.|TRBV7-9|.|TRBJ1-1
TGTGCCAGCAGCTTAATGATGGGGCTCACTGAAGCTTTCTTT
CASSLMMGLTEAFF
>.|TRBV19|.|TRBJ1-5
TGTGCCAGTAGTATTGACGGTCCCCAGCATTTT
CASSIDGPQHF
>.|TRBV4-2|.|TRBJ2-3
TGTGCCAGCAGCCAAGATTTGACAGAAGCGACTCGGCCAGATACGCAGTATTTT
CASSQDLTEATRPDTQYF
>.|TRBV19|.|TRBJ1-5
TGTGCCAGTAGATGGGCCCCGGACAGCAGCAATCAGCCCCAGCATTTT
CASRWAPDSSNQPQHF
>once|TRBV18|TRBD1|TRBJ2-2
TGTGCCAGCTCACCACGGCGAATGGACAGGGAGGACACCGGGGAGCTGTTTTTT
CASSPRRMDREDTGELFF
>.|TRBV20-1|.|TRBJ2-5
TGCAGTGCCCGAACTGAGACCCAGTACTTC
CSARTETQYF
>.|TRBV5-1|.|TRBJ2-5
TGCGCCAGCAGCTTGATCCCGGGAAGGGAGGCGACCCAGTACTTC
CASSLIPGREATQYF
>.|TRBV18|.|TRBJ2-5
TGTGCCAGCTCACCAAATTCGGGAGAAGAGACCCAGTACTTC
CASSPNSGEETQYF
>.|TRBV15|TRBD1|TRBJ2-7
TGTGCCACCAGCAGAGATAGACAGGGGTCCTCCTACGAGCAGTACTTC
CATSRDRQGSSYEQYF
>.|TRBV7-6|.|TRBJ2-1
TGTGCCAGCAGCTTAACAGGGAAAAATGAGCAGTTCTTC
CASSLTGKNEQFF
>.|TRBV5-1|.|TRBJ2-2
TGCGCCAGCAGCTTAGTAGGTCGCACGATTTTTTCCACCGGGGAGCTGTTTTTT
CASSLVGRTIFSTGELFF
>.|TRBV10-3|.|TRBJ1-2
TGTGCCATCCGCGCCTCTAACACGGGCTGGGGCTACACCTTC
CAIRASNTGWGYTF
>.|TRBV4-1|.|TRBJ2-5
TGCGCCAGCAGCCCCGCGGGACTCCAAGGGACCCAGTACTTC
CASSPAGLQGTQYF
>.|TRBV15|TRBD1|TRBJ2-1
TGTGCCACCAGCAGTCCCCGGGACAGGGGGACTAATGAGCAGTTCTTC
CATSSPRDRGTNEQFF
>.|TRBV3-1/TRBV3-2|.|TRBJ2-1
TGTGCCAGCAGCCCTATTTTTTTTAGGGCGATGAATGAGCAGTTCTTC
CASSPIFFRAMNEQFF
>.|TRBV27|.|TRBJ1-1
TGTGCCAGCAGTTTAGGCAGGAGGAACACTGAAGCTTTCTTT
CASSLGRRNTEAFF
>.|TRBV19|.|TRBJ1-5
TGTGCCAGTAGTATCCGAGACACCCGAGATCAGCCCCAGCATTTT
CASSIRDTRDQPQHF
>.|TRBV29-1|.|TRBJ2-1
TGCAGCGTTGATACAGGCTCCTTGTACAATGAGCAGTTCTTC
CSVDTGSLYNEQFF
>.|TRBV29-1|.|TRBJ2-1
TGCAGCGTGCGTTACAATGAGCAGTTCTTC
CSVRYNEQFF
>.|TRBV9|.|TRBJ2-3
TGTGCCAGCAGCGTAGCGGCTGGCACAGATACGCAGTATTTT
CASSVAAGTDTQYF
>.|TRBV6-6|.|TRBJ1-3
TGTGCCAGCAGTTATAGTGGGCCTGGAAACACCATATATTTT
CASSYSGPGNTIYF
>.|TRBV4-2|TRBD1|TRBJ2-7
TGTGCCAGCAGCCAAGATATAACAGGGGGCAGCTACGAGCAGTACTTC
CASSQDITGGSYEQYF
>.|TRBV29-1|.|TRBJ1-6
TGCAGCGTTGCGTCACAGGGTTCGGATTCACCCCTCCACTTT
CSVASQGSDSPLHF
>.|TRBV6-1|.|TRBJ1-2
TGTGCCAGCAGTGAAGCGTTGGGTTCCGAACTGGAACAAGGCTACACCTTC
CASSEALGSELEQGYTF
>.|TRBV10-1|.|TRBJ2-3
TGCGCCAGCAGTGAAACGGTAGCAGATACGCAGTATTTT
CASSETVADTQYF
>.|TRBV19|.|TRBJ2-3
TGTGCCAGTAGTAAGGCCTCCCAGCGGGGCACAGATACGCAGTATTTT
CASSKASQRGTDTQYF
>once|TRBV5-5|.|TRBJ1-2
TGTGCCAGCAGCTGGCGGAACTATGGCTACACCTTC
CASSWRNYGYTF
>.|TRBV27|.|TRBJ1-1
TGTGCCAGCAGTTTGGACCTCTACACTGAAGCTTTCTTT
CASSLDLYTEAFF
>few|TRBV29-1|TRBD2|TRBJ2-1
TGCAGCGTTGGTTGGCGGGGGGGAGACAATGAGCAGTTCTTC
CSVGWRGGDNEQFF
>.|TRBV6-5|TRBD1|TRBJ2-7
TGTGCCAGCAGTTACTCTACAGGACAGGAGTCCTACGAGCAGTACTTC
CASSYSTGQESYEQYF
>.|TRBV5-8|TRBD1|TRBJ1-4
TGTGCCAGCAGCTCCGGGACAGTTAATGAAAAACTGTTTTTT
CASSSGTVNEKLFF
>.|TRBV7-9|TRBD1|TRBJ1-2
TGTGCCGCTCAGGGACAGCTTAACTATGGCTACACCTTC
CAAQGQLNYGYTF